This T cell receptor (beta chain) was recovered during a study of CD8 T cells in ankylosing spondylitis. A word on this clonotype: Its cognate antigen is unknown.

Each CDR3 protein gets one entry after TCRdb re-called the 5' RACE reads with MiXCR. This table holds roughly 240,000 distinct CDR3 sequences, approximately 30% found once. Study observations and caveats: About 8 highly homologous variants made up a TCR beta motif, and this motif appeared characteristic of ankylosing spondylitis blood.

Germline assignment: CDR1 SGHTA and CDR2 FQGNSA. Trimming removed 3 bases from V and 0 bases from J, with 8 bases in between. There are 14 residues in the CDR3. The chain uses TRBV7-2 and TRBJ1-2, with no clear D. This TCR derives from a male donor with ankylosing spondylitis or in good health (not recorded which). Sequenced input: blood, either unsorted or a sorted T cell fraction (not recorded which). CDR3 sequence (DNA): TGTGCCAGCAGCTTGGGCAGTACTAACTATGGCTACACCTTC. It specifies CASSLGSTNYGYTF.